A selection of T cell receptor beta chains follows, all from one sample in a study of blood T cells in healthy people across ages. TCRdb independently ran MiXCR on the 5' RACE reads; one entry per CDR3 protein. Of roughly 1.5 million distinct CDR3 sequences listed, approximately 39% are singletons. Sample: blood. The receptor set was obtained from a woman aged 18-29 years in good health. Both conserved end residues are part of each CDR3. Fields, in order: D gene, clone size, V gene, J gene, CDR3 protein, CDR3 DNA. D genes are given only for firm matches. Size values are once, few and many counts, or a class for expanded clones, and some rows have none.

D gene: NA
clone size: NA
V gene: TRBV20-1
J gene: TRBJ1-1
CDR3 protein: CSARIGSLGTEAFF
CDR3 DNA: TGCAGTGCTAGAATCGGCAGTTTAGGCACTGAAGCTTTCTTT

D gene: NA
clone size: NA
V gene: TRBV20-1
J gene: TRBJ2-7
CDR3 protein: CSAREASVSYEQYF
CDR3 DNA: TGCAGTGCTAGAGAGGCTAGCGTTTCCTACGAGCAGTACTTC

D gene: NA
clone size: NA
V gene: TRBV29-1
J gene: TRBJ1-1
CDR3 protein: CSGAGVTEAFF
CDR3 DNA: TGCAGCGGTGCAGGGGTGACTGAAGCTTTCTTT

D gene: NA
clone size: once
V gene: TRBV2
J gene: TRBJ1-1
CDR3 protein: CASRPREDTEAFF
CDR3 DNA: TGTGCCAGCAGGCCGCGGGAGGACACTGAAGCTTTCTTT

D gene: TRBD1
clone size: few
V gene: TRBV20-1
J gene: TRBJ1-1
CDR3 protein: CSAREDRGWTEAFF
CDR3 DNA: TGCAGTGCTAGAGAGGACAGGGGGTGGACTGAAGCTTTCTTT

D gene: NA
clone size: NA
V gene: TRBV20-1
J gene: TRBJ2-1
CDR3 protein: CSAAAGTGYYNEQFF
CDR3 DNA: TGCAGTGCTGCGGCAGGGACGGGGTACTACAATGAGCAGTTCTTC

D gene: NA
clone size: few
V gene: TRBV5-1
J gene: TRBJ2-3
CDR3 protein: CASSLAEFADTQYF
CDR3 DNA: TGCGCCAGCAGCTTGGCAGAGTTCGCAGATACGCAGTATTTT

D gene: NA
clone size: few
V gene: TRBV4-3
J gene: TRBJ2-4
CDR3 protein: CASSQVSGTDFLYF
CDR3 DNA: TGCGCCAGCAGCCAAGTTTCGGGGACGGATTTTTTGTACTTC

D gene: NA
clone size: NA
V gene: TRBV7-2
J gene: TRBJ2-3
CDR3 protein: CASSPWGLATDTQYF
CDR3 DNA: TGTGCCAGCAGCCCCTGGGGACTTGCCACAGATACGCAGTATTTT

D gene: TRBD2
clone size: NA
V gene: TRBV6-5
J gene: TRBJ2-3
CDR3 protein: CASSSQRGDIKQYF
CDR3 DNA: TGTGCCAGCAGTTCCCAGCGGGGGGATATCAAGCAGTATTTT

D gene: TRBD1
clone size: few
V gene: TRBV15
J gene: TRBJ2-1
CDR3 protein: CATSRGGEGASEQFF
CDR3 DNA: TGTGCCACCAGCAGAGGGGGAGAGGGGGCGAGTGAGCAGTTCTTC

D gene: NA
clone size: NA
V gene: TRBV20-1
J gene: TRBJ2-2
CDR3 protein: CSARTKQEPNTGELFF
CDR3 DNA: TGCAGTGCTAGAACCAAACAGGAACCTAACACCGGGGAGCTGTTTTTT

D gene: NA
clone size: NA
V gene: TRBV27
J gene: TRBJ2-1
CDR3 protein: CASRQGFYNEQFF
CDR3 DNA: TGTGCCAGCAGACAGGGATTCTACAATGAGCAGTTCTTC

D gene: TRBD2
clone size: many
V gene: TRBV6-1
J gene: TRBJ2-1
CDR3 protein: CASSEGGGGGYNEQFF
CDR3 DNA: TGTGCCAGCAGTGAAGGAGGCGGGGGGGGATACAATGAGCAGTTCTTC

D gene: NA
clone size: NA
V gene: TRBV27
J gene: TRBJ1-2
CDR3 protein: CASSFGPSNYGYTF
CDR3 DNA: TGTGCCAGCAGTTTCGGTCCTTCTAACTATGGCTACACCTTC

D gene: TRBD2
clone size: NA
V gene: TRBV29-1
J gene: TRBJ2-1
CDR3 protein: CSVAGGGVFSYNEQFF
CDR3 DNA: TGCAGCGTTGCGGGCGGGGGGGTCTTCTCCTACAATGAGCAGTTCTTC

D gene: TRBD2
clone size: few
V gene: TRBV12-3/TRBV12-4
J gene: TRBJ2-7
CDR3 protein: CASSLKAGPYEQYF
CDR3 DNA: TGTGCCAGCAGTTTAAAAGCGGGGCCCTACGAGCAGTACTTC

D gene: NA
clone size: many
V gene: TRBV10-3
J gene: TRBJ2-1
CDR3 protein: CASQGYNEQFF
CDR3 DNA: TGTGCCTCGCAGGGTTACAATGAGCAGTTCTTC

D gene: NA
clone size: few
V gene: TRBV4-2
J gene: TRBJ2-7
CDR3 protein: CASSQEAGYEQYF
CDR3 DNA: TGTGCCAGCAGCCAAGAGGCAGGCTACGAGCAGTACTTC

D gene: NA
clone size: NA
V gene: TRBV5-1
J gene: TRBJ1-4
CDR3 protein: CASCLTGSVNEKLFF
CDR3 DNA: TGCGCCAGCTGCTTGACGGGCAGCGTGAATGAAAAACTGTTTTTT

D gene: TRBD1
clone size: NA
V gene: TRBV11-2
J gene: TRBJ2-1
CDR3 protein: CASRPSGGLRYNEQFF
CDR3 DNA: TGTGCCAGCAGACCTTCAGGGGGATTACGCTACAATGAGCAGTTCTTC

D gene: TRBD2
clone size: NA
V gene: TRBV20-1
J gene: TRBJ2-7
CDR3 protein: CSARGPVLGLADSYEQYF
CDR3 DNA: TGCAGTGCTAGAGGCCCAGTCTTGGGACTAGCCGATTCCTACGAGCAGTACTTC

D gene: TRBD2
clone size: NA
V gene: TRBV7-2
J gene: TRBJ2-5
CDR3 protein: CASSPRGHRAGRNEQYF
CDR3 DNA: TGTGCCAGCAGCCCCAGAGGGCACCGAGCGGGGCGAAATGAGCAGTACTTC

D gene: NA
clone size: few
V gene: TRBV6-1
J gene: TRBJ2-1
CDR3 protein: CASSGQTGAYNEQFF
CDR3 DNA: TGTGCCAGCAGCGGACAGACAGGCGCCTACAATGAGCAGTTCTTC

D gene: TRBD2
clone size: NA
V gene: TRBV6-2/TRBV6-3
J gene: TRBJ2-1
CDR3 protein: CASTKRGMWNEQFF
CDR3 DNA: TGTGCCAGTACCAAGCGGGGGATGTGGAATGAGCAGTTCTTC

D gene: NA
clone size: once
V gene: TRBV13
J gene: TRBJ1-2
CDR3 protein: CASSEGEVGYGYTF
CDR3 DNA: TGTGCCAGCAGCGAGGGGGAGGTCGGCTATGGCTACACCTTC

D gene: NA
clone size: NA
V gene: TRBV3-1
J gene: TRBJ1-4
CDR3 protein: CASNGPDREKLFF
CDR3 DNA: TGTGCCAGCAACGGACCGGATAGGGAAAAACTGTTTTTT

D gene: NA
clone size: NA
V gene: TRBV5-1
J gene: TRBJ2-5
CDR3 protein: CASSPLATKETQYF
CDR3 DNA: TGCGCCAGCAGCCCCCTAGCGACCAAAGAGACCCAGTACTTC

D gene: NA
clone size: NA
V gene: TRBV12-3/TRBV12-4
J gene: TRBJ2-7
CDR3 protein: CASSPTRGSYEQYF
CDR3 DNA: TGTGCCAGCAGTCCCACAAGGGGGTCCTACGAGCAGTACTTC

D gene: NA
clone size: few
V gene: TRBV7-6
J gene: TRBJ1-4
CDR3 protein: CASSLAPGANEKLFF
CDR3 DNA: TGTGCCAGCAGCTTAGCGCCAGGGGCTAATGAAAAACTGTTTTTT

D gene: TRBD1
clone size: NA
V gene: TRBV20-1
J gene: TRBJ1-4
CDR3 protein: CSARDPRTGQEKLFF
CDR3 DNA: TGCAGTGCTAGAGATCCGAGGACAGGGCAGGAAAAACTGTTTTTT

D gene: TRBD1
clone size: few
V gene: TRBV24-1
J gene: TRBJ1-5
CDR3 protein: CATSPGTVNQPQHF
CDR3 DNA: TGTGCCACCAGTCCCGGGACAGTAAATCAGCCCCAGCATTTT

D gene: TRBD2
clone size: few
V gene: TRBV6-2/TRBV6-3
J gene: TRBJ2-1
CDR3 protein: CASSDPGTSGYNEQFF
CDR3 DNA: TGTGCCAGCAGTGATCCCGGGACTAGCGGATACAATGAGCAGTTCTTC

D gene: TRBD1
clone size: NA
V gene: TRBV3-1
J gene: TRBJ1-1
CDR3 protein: CASSQFGQVNTEAFF
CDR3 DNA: TGTGCCAGCAGCCAGTTCGGACAGGTGAACACTGAAGCTTTCTTT

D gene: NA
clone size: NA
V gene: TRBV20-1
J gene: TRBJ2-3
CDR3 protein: CSASHGTVLADTQYF
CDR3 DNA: TGCAGTGCTAGTCATGGGACCGTACTCGCAGATACGCAGTATTTT

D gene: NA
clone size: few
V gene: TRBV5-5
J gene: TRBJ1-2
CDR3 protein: CASSLDQGKYYGYTF
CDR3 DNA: TGTGCCAGCAGCTTGGATCAGGGAAAGTACTATGGCTACACCTTC

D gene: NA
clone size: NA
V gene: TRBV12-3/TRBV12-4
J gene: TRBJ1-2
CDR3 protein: CASSFEHLNGYTF
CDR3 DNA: TGTGCCAGCAGTTTTGAACACCTCAATGGCTACACCTTC

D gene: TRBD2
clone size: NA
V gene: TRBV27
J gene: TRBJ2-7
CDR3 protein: CASSLGTSGGYFSYEQYF
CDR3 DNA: TGTGCCAGCAGTTTAGGGACTAGCGGGGGGTACTTCTCCTACGAGCAGTACTTC

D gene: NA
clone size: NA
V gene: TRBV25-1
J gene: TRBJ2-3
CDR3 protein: CASSETAVPSTDTQYF
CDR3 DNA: TGTGCCAGCAGTGAAACGGCGGTCCCTAGCACAGATACGCAGTATTTT

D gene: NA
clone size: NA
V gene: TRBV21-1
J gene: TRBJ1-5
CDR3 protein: CASTRSGDSRWVNQPQHF
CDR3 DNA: TGTGCCAGCACTCGGTCCGGCGACAGTCGTTGGGTCAATCAGCCCCAGCATTTT

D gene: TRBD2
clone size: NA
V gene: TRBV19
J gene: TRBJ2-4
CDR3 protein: CASSLIGGANIQYF
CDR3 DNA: TGTGCCAGTAGTCTCATCGGGGGGGCGAACATTCAGTACTTC

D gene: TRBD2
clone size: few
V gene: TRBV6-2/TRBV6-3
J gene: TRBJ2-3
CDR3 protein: CASSDGAGRGDTQYF
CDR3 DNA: TGTGCCAGCAGCGATGGGGCCGGGAGGGGAGATACGCAGTATTTT

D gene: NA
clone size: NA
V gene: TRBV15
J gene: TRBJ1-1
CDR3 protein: CATSGDRNFYMAFF
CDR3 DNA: TGTGCCACCAGCGGCGACAGAAATTTTTATATGGCTTTCTTT

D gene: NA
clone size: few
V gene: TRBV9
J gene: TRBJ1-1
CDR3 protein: CASSGHKGSLLGEAFF
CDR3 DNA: TGTGCTAGCAGCGGACACAAGGGCTCCTTGTTGGGTGAAGCTTTCTTT

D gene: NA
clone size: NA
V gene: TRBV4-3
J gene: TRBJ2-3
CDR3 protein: CASSQAYGSGTDKQYF
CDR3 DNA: TGCGCCAGCAGCCAAGCCTATGGGAGCGGCACAGATAAGCAGTATTTT

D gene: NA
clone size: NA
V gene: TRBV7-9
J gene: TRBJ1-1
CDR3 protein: CASWYPVGPNTEAFF
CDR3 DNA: TGTGCCAGTTGGTATCCCGTGGGTCCGAACACTGAAGCTTTCTTT

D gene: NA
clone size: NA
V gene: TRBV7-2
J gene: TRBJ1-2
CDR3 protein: CASSSISWTDYGYTF
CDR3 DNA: TGTGCCAGCAGCTCGATAAGCTGGACGGACTATGGCTACACCTTC

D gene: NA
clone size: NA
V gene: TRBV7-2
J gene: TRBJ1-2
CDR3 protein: CASSPRTTTNYGYTF
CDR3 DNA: TGTGCCAGCAGCCCCAGGACGACGACTAACTATGGCTACACCTTC

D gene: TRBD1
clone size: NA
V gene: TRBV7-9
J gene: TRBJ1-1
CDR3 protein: CASSLTQGGPEAFF
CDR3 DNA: TGTGCCAGCAGCTTAACACAGGGGGGGCCTGAAGCTTTTTTT

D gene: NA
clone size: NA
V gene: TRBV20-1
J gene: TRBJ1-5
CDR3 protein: CSARAGMSRQPQHF
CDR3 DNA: TGCAGTGCTAGAGCTGGTATGTCGAGGCAGCCCCAGCATTTT

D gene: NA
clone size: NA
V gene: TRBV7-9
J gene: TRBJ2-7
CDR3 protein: CASSLVTREQYF
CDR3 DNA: TGTGCCAGCAGCTTAGTAACGCGGGAGCAGTACTTC

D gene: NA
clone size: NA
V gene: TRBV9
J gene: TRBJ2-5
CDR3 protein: CASSLHDSNWETQYF
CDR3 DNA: TGTGCCAGCAGCCTTCACGACAGTAACTGGGAGACCCAGTACTTC